This T cell receptor beta chain was sequenced for a study of blood T cell repertoires in COVID-19 (TCRdb year 2020). The study in broad terms: Collaborator samples came from the United States, Italy and Spain and covered acute and convalescent phases of COVID-19. Where available, HLA class I and class II types were obtained from metadata supplied by the sample provider rather than from assay-based typing. Deeply sampled blood TCRbeta repertoires from subjects exposed to, actively infected with, or recovered from COVID-19 were included in the dataset. The repertoires were made available in a free public database intended to serve as a resource for research on the immune response to SARS-CoV-2. The samples were drawn from two sources: the first 160 participants of the ongoing ImmuneRACE study, and 1,254 subjects contributed by 6 global collaborators. The prospective study material was composed of cDNA or gDNA derived from T cells, B-cell-depleted T cells, or PBMCs. Nearly every sample came with metadata listing a de-identified subject ID, COVID-19 status, age in years and sex.

A note on this clone: What antigen it recognizes has not been identified. No much larger clone is present one base from it, and per-base qualities are unavailable.

The immunoSEQ Assay, a bias-controlled multiplex PCR, was used to amplify TCRbeta CDR3 regions from genomic DNA. The authors processed their data as follows. Within the assay, amplification of reference gene primers was used to estimate how many nucleated cells each sample contained. To quantify the absolute abundance of each unique TCRbeta CDR3 rearrangement, sequence reads were collapsed and filtered. For each sample, productive Simpson clonality was calculated as the square root of Simpson's diversity index across productive rearrangements. In TCRdb, the immuneACCESS table is reduced to in-frame sequences with V and J assigned. These tables do not hold every clone; where another copy was compared, an unresolved V gene accounts for under half, and the others remain unexplained. The V and J calls and clone size come from that table; D and trimming were worked out from the DNA. The sample yields over 150,000 clones; 75% to 90% were counted once. About 7% of the sample lies in the top ten.

The paper as a whole reports these results and caveats: The quantity of clinical and demographic metadata differed by source and by participant and was supplied without curation.

In Seattle, one collaborating source enrolled patients while the infection was active and tracked those patients longitudinally over the course of disease. The collaborating institutions used their own protocols to collect whole blood in K2EDTA tubes. For TCRbeta analysis, collaborator samples were shipped as frozen whole blood, as isolated PBMCs, or as DNA extracted from either sample type. CDR1 and CDR2, per the germline V gene, are LGHNT and FRNRAP. Taken from cysteine to phenylalanine, the CDR3 has 13 residues. Only CDR3 DNA remains: 39 bases, in frame from the first base. The V and J ends are trimmed by 6 bases and 1 base, leaving 9 bases between them.

The sequenced sample was peripheral blood. The sequence joins TRBV12-5 to TRBJ1-1; the D gene remains uncertain. The receptor was derived from a woman aged 40 to 50 with COVID-19, enrolled during active disease. The encoded CDR3 is CASGGRGNTEAFF. The nucleotide sequence is TGTGCTAGTGGAGGCCGGGGGAACACTGAAGCTTTCTTT.